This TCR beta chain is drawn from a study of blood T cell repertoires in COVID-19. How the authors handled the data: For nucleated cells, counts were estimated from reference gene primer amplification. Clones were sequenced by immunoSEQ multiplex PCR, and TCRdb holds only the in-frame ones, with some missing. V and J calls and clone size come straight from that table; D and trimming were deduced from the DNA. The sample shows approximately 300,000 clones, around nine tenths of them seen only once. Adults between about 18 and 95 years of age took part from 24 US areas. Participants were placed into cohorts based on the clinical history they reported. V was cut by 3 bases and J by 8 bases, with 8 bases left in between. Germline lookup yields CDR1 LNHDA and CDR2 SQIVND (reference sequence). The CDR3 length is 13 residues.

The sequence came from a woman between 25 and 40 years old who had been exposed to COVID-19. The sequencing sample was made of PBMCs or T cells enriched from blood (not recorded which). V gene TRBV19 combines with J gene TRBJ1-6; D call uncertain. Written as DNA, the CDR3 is TGTGCCAGTAGTATTGGGCCCGATTCACCCCTCCACTTT. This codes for CASSIGPDSPLHF.